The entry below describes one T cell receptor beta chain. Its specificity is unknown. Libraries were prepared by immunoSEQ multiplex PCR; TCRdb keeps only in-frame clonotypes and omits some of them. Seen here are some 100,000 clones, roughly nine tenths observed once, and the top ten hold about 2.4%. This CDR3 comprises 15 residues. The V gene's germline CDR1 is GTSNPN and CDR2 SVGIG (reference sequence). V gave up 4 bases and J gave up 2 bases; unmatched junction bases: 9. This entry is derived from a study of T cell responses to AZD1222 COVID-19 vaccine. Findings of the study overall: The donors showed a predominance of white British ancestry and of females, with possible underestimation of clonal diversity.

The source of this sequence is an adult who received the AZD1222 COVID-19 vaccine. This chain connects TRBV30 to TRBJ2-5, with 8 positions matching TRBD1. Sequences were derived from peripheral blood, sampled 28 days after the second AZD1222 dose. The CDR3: CAWTFQTGEQETQYF. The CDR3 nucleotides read TGTGCCTGGACATTTCAGACAGGGGAACAAGAGACCCAGTACTTC.